Listed below are T cell receptor beta chains from one sample, sequenced in a study of T cells after yellow fever vaccination. TCRdb fed the 5' RACE reads into MiXCR, producing one record per CDR3 protein. The sample lists fewer than 150,000 distinct CDR3 sequences, more than 5.5% occurring once. Sequences were derived from CD4+ T cells sorted from PBMCs, sampled roughly 46 days after the first yellow fever vaccination. The origin of the receptors is a man aged 18 to 29 who received the YFV17D yellow fever vaccine. Each CDR3 is given with its conserved first and last residue. Fields, in order: V gene, J gene, CDR3 protein.

V: TRBV12-3/TRBV12-4
J: TRBJ1-5
CDR3: CASSPGGNTYSNQPQHF

V: TRBV7-9
J: TRBJ1-4
CDR3: CASSSPRRGGEKLFF

V: TRBV4-2
J: TRBJ1-6
CDR3: CASSQPPGQPNSPLHF

V: TRBV7-2
J: TRBJ2-7
CDR3: CASSLGARYEQYF

V: TRBV5-1
J: TRBJ1-1
CDR3: CASSPPRQGGTEAFF

V: TRBV12-3/TRBV12-4
J: TRBJ1-5
CDR3: CASSPTGTGGWEPQHF

V: TRBV4-1
J: TRBJ1-1
CDR3: CASSQVAGRAFF

V: TRBV29-1
J: TRBJ1-2
CDR3: CSALTGSSYGYTF

V: TRBV5-1
J: TRBJ1-6
CDR3: CASSLEGFGPLHF

V: TRBV7-2
J: TRBJ2-7
CDR3: CASSSTHYEQYF

V: TRBV6-1
J: TRBJ2-3
CDR3: CASRQGDSTDTQYF

V: TRBV28
J: TRBJ1-6
CDR3: CASSVTGLSSYNSPLHF

V: TRBV27
J: TRBJ2-3
CDR3: CASSLLCLTGWTDTQYF

V: TRBV18
J: TRBJ1-1
CDR3: CASTTGYTEAFF

V: TRBV2
J: TRBJ1-6
CDR3: CASWGQGYSPLHF

V: TRBV5-1
J: TRBJ2-5
CDR3: CASSLISGGYQETQYF

V: TRBV20-1
J: TRBJ1-1
CDR3: CSARDLGVGMNTEAFF

V: TRBV5-1
J: TRBJ2-2
CDR3: CASSGGASGIVGELFF

V: TRBV18
J: TRBJ2-5
CDR3: CASSPPGKETQYF

V: TRBV12-5
J: TRBJ2-3
CDR3: CASAPRRGTQYF

V: TRBV7-2
J: TRBJ1-5
CDR3: CASSLILTGDQPQHF

V: TRBV7-2
J: TRBJ2-7
CDR3: CASGGAGRAYEQYF

V: TRBV24-1
J: TRBJ1-5
CDR3: CATSGGTQPQHF

V: TRBV11-2
J: TRBJ1-6
CDR3: CASSSASDNSPLHF

V: TRBV27
J: TRBJ1-1
CDR3: CASSLRVSGTVNTEAFF

V: TRBV11-3
J: TRBJ2-3
CDR3: CASSLSRADTQYF

V: TRBV11-2
J: TRBJ2-2
CDR3: CASSHQTQGNTGELFF

V: TRBV4-1
J: TRBJ1-5
CDR3: CASSQAGAGNQPQHF

V: TRBV27
J: TRBJ1-5
CDR3: CASSLRQGISQPQHF

V: TRBV4-3
J: TRBJ2-3
CDR3: CASSQRGRGADTQYF

V: TRBV10-3
J: TRBJ2-3
CDR3: CAISESPDTQYF

V: TRBV20-1
J: TRBJ1-5
CDR3: CSARNPGLNQPQHF

V: TRBV11-1
J: TRBJ1-2
CDR3: CASSSPGAATNYGYTF

V: TRBV5-1
J: TRBJ2-5
CDR3: CASSLEGVAGEETQYF

V: TRBV5-5
J: TRBJ2-3
CDR3: CASSRIAGGGDTQYF

V: TRBV5-4
J: TRBJ2-3
CDR3: CASIGAGGNGDTQYF

V: TRBV7-9
J: TRBJ1-5
CDR3: CASSLQEQPQHF

V: TRBV7-2
J: TRBJ2-1
CDR3: CASSLVGGVYNEQFF

V: TRBV6-1
J: TRBJ2-5
CDR3: CASSAGTIQETQYF

V: TRBV9
J: TRBJ2-5
CDR3: CASSALPLAGAETQYF

V: TRBV9
J: TRBJ1-1
CDR3: CASSVDTDTEAFF

V: TRBV24-1
J: TRBJ1-1
CDR3: CATSDHDRNTEAFF